These 21 T cell receptor beta chains came from one sample sequenced in a study of shared clonotypes between healthy human individuals. Using immunoSEQ multiplex PCR, the repertoire was profiled, and TCRdb retains in-frame clones only, with some absent. The sample holds millions of clones, approximately 92% seen once. The sequenced sample was naive CD4+ T cells sorted from blood. Regarding subset: CD45RA+ positively selected. The receptors stem from a man aged 18 to 30 in good health.

This chain connects TRBV29-1 to TRBJ2-1; D is possibly TRBD2 (5 bases). This CDR3 comprises 11 residues. V lost 3 bases and J 12 bases, leaving 12 bases between the germline ends. The germline gives CDR1 SQVTM, CDR2 ANQGSEA. CDR3 sequence (DNA): TGCAGCGTTGAGCAAGAGGAGGTGCAGTTCTTC. Translated: CSVEQEEVQFF.

This clone was observed a single time. The chain uses TRBV19 and TRBJ1-5, with 8 bases that match TRBD1. V lost 7 bases and J lost 5; bases outside the gene matches: 16. The CDR3 has 17 residues. CDR1 and CDR2 (germline): LNHDA, SQIVND (reference sequence). This CDR3 reads CASTLFGDTGGHQPQHF. Here the CDR3 DNA reads TGTGCCAGTACCCTATTCGGCGATACAGGGGGGCATCAGCCCCAGCATTTT.

The rearrangement links TRBV30 to TRBJ2-5; D gene unclear. Matching the DNA end better, TRBJ2-7 makes the J call doubtful. This CDR3 contains 14 residues. Germline V gives CDR1 GTSNPN, CDR2 SVGIG (reference sequence). Here the CDR3 DNA reads TGTGCCTGGAGTGTAACGGGCAGCTCCTACGAGCAGTACTTC. As protein: CAWSVTGSSYEQYF.

The V and J genes are TRBV6-1 and TRBJ1-4; 9 bases match TRBD1. The CDR3 consists of 15 residues. The germline V gene has CDR1 MNHNS and CDR2 SASEGT. With 4 bases clipped from V and 6 bases from J, the junction kept 6 bases outside the gene matches. Here the CDR3 DNA reads TGTGCCAGCAGTGTGGGGGACAGGGACTATGAAAAACTGTTTTTT. Protein product: CASSVGDRDYEKLFF.

The gene calls are TRBV5-4 and TRBJ1-3; perhaps TRBD1 as D (6 bases). The CDR3 extends over 17 amino acids. Trimming took 4 bases from V and 0 from J, leaving 17 bases between them. Germline V gene data show CDR1 as SGHNT and CDR2 as YYREEE (reference sequence). Here the CDR3 reads CASSRYETGLSGNTIYF. The CDR3 nucleotides read TGTGCCAGCAGCAGATACGAGACAGGCCTCTCTGGAAACACCATATATTTT.

The chain joins TRBV27 to TRBJ2-1, with D possibly being TRBD2 (6 bases). The germline V and J ends were trimmed by 1 base and 1 base, with 11 bases remaining between them. This CDR3 spans 16 amino acids. CDR1 is MNHEY and CDR2 is SMNVEV in the germline V gene (reference sequence). This CDR3 is CASSLYRGRSYNEQFF. Written as DNA, the CDR3 is TGTGCCAGCAGTTTATATCGAGGGAGGTCCTACAATGAGCAGTTCTTC.

Concerning this clone: The sample carries other DNA sequences with the same CDR3. V usage is TRBV15 and J usage is TRBJ2-2, with D tentatively TRBD1 (6 bases). The germline V and J ends were trimmed by 1 base and 4 bases, with 7 bases remaining between them. This CDR3 is built from 14 residues. The germline gives CDR1 LNHNV, CDR2 YYDKDF (reference sequence). This CDR3 reads CATSRGGGTGELFF. The CDR3 region has the DNA TGTGCCACCAGCAGAGGAGGGGGCACCGGGGAGCTGTTTTTT.

This chain joins TRBV10-3 and TRBJ2-7; no clear D. Trimming left V 6 bases short and J 0 bases short, with 15 bases between. CDR3 length equals 15 residues. CDR1 is ENHRY and CDR2 is SYGVKD in the germline V gene. In DNA, the CDR3 is TGTGCCATCAGGATATCAAACAGTCTCTCCTACGAGCAGTACTTC. This codes for CAIRISNSLSYEQYF.

This clone has only one observation. CDR3 sequence: CASTRVGNTEAFF. CDR3 sequence (DNA): TGTGCCTCAACCAGGGTTGGGAACACTGAAGCTTTCTTT. The gene calls are TRBV10-3 and TRBJ1-1, with TRBD1 as a possible D gene (5 bases). The V gene's germline CDR1 is ENHRY and CDR2 SYGVKD. The ends were cut back, 11 bases at V and 1 base at J, with 14 bases in the middle. This CDR3 has 13 amino acids.

This chain uses TRBV28 with TRBJ2-7; D unclear. V shed 4 bases and J shed 2 bases, with 15 bases lying between them. In germline, CDR1 is MDHEN, CDR2 SYDVKM. This CDR3 comprises 15 residues. DNA for the CDR3: TGTGCCAGCAGTTCCCCCTCGGACCGAGCCTACGAGCAGTACTTC. Its protein product is CASSSPSDRAYEQYF.

The chain combines TRBV5-6 with TRBJ1-2, with D unresolved. The germline V and J ends were trimmed by 0 bases and 2 bases, with 14 bases remaining between them. The CDR3 totals 16 residues. Germline-derived CDR1 and CDR2 are SGHDT and YYEEEE. In DNA, the CDR3 is TGTGCCAGCAGCTTGGCCCTCTCCGCGGCGAACTATGGCTACACCTTC. It yields the protein CASSLALSAANYGYTF.

This clone was seen a single time. The chain combines TRBV6-6 with TRBJ1-6; 10 bases map to TRBD1. Germline CDR1 is MNHNY and CDR2 is SVGAGI (reference sequence). The CDR3 runs 13 residues. V dropped 5 bases and J dropped 11; count of bases not matched to a gene: 3. CDR3: CASSKGQGTPLHF. CDR3 coding DNA: TGTGCCAGCAGTAAGGGACAGGGGACACCCCTCCACTTT.

This clone occurred once. This chain uses TRBV6-5 with TRBJ2-7, with a possible D match to TRBD2 (6 bases). The CDR3 contains 14 residues. V lost 8 bases, J lost 1 base, and 15 bases lay in between. Looked up from germline, CDR1 is MNHEY and CDR2 is SVGAGI. Here the CDR3 reads CASSRGALSYEQYF. Here the CDR3 DNA reads TGTGCCAGCTCCCGCGGGGCCCTTTCCTACGAGCAGTACTTC.

V is TRBV11-2 and J is TRBJ2-2, with D maybe TRBD1 (5 bases). Trimming cost V 5 bases and J 5 bases, with 9 bases left between them. The CDR3 has 13 amino acids. Per germline, CDR1 SGHAT and CDR2 FQNNGV. CDR3: CASSNQGTGELFF. In DNA form, the CDR3 reads TGTGCCAGCAGCAATCAGGGTACCGGGGAGCTGTTTTTT.

The chain joins TRBV10-1 to TRBJ1-1; no clear D. CDR1 is WNHNN, CDR2 SYGVQD, per germline (reference sequence). V lost 6 bases to trimming and J lost 0 bases, with 11 bases between them. This CDR3 is built from 14 residues. The CDR3 loop is CASSDSTMNTEAFF. The CDR3 DNA reads TGCGCCAGCAGCGATTCCACGATGAACACTGAAGCTTTCTTT.

This chain joins TRBV28 and TRBJ1-1; D not resolved. Per the germline V gene, CDR1 is MDHEN and CDR2 is SYDVKM. The V gene lost 3 bases and the J gene lost 5 bases, with 7 bases spanning the gap. The CDR3 is 12 residues long. Written as DNA, the CDR3 is TGTGCCAGCAGTTTTGGAGGGACTGAAGCTTTCTTT. Its translation: CASSFGGTEAFF.

The chain joins TRBV2 to TRBJ1-2; D remains ambiguous. The CDR3 consists of 14 residues. V lost 3 bases and J lost 2, with 10 bases in between. Per the germline V gene, CDR1 is SNHLY and CDR2 is FYNNEI. The CDR3 region has the DNA TGTGCCAGCAGTGAGGAGGGAGTGAACTATGGCTACACCTTC. Residues: CASSEEGVNYGYTF.

The chain uses TRBV30 and TRBJ2-3; D may be TRBD2 (6 bases). Trimming took 3 bases from V and 6 from J, leaving 13 bases between them. This CDR3 has 13 amino acids. The germline gives CDR1 GTSNPN, CDR2 SVGIG (reference sequence). The CDR3 here is CAWRRGLTDTQYF. The CDR3 nucleotides are TGTGCCTGGAGGCGGGGCCTCACGGATACGCAGTATTTT.

The chain combines TRBV5-1 with TRBJ2-5; a weak D match, TRBD1 (5 bases). The CDR3 is 16 amino acids. Germline lookup yields CDR1 SGHRS and CDR2 YFSETQ. Trimming shortened V by 1 base and J by 4 bases, and 17 bases separated the two germline ends. The CDR3 DNA is TGCGCCAGCAGCTTGTTTCCCCAAAATGGGGCAGAGACCCAGTACTTC. Its translation is CASSLFPQNGAETQYF.

This chain uses TRBV2 with TRBJ2-3, with a tentative D call TRBD2 (6 bases). The CDR3 loop spans 15 amino acids. V was shortened by 6 bases and J by 1 base, with 14 bases between the two germline ends. Per the germline V gene, CDR1 is SNHLY and CDR2 is FYNNEI. The CDR3 region is CASSVSGLGTDTQYF. CDR3 nucleotides: TGTGCCAGCAGCGTTAGCGGTCTGGGCACAGATACGCAGTATTTT.

Remarks on this clone: Different DNA sequences within this sample yield the same CDR3. The chain uses TRBV19 and TRBJ1-2, with no clear D. The germline gives CDR1 LNHDA, CDR2 SQIVND (reference sequence). Trimming pared 5 bases from V and 2 bases from J, leaving 3 bases between. The length of the CDR3 is 11 residues. In DNA, the CDR3 is TGTGCCAGTAGTCCCAACTATGGCTACACCTTC. Its translation: CASSPNYGYTF.